The sequence of this TCR beta chain was determined in a study of T-cell reconstitution after alpha-beta-depleted transplantation in children. As it was prepared, the TCRbeta library received unique molecular identifiers. MiXCR was run by TCRdb on the PCR reads, yielding one entry per CDR3 protein. The profile shows approximately 200,000 distinct CDR3 sequences, roughly 14% of them singletons. Germline values: CDR1 SGHVS, CDR2 FQNEAQ. Trimming left V 4 bases short and J 1 base short, with 12 bases between. The CDR3 is 15 amino acids. This clonotype was observed many times. The sample was PBMCs from the stem cell graft donor, taken from the stem cell graft. The chain joins TRBV7-8 to TRBJ2-3; D is undetermined. The TCR comes from a human donor who donated a stem cell graft to a child with acute lymphoblastic leukemia. CDR3 nucleotides: TGTGCCAGCAGCTCTCGGAGTCCGGGCACAGATACGCAGTATTTT. Translation: CASSSRSPGTDTQYF.